These 17 T cell receptor beta chains share one sample of origin, sequenced in a study of cytomegalovirus exposure and HLA in healthy donors. The study ran its PCR with 60 Vbeta and 13 Jbeta primers. Clones were read by immunoSEQ multiplex PCR, and TCRdb kept only the in-frame ones, dropping some. The table has 100,000 to 150,000 clones, just over 70% seen once. Sequencing was carried out using PBMCs. These receptor sequences come from a woman aged 60 to 75 in good health and CMV-seropositive.

Concerning this clone itself: A read error may account for a junction end that differs from germline. V usage is TRBV7-7 and J usage is TRBJ1-1; maybe TRBD1 (6 bases). CDR1 and CDR2 from the germline V gene are SSHAT and FNYEAQ (reference sequence). The CDR3 totals 13 residues. CDR3 residues: CASSLQGGTEAFF. The DNA of the CDR3 is TGTGCTAGCAGCTTACAAGGGGGCACTGAAGCTTTCTTT.

The chain employs TRBV5-4 and TRBJ1-2, with 8 nucleotides matching TRBD1. Germline CDR1 is SGHNT and CDR2 is YYREEE (reference sequence). CDR3 size: 14 residues. Losses at the gene ends were 2 bases for V and 8 bases for J; bases not matched to a gene: 8. CDR3 in amino acids: CASSFQEQGGGYTF. CDR3 nucleotide sequence: TGTGCCAGCAGCTTCCAGGAACAGGGGGGCGGCTACACCTTC.

The chain couples TRBV19 to TRBJ2-5, with D uncertain. Germline V CDR1 and CDR2: LNHDA, SQIVND (reference sequence). The CDR3 totals 13 residues. Trimming took 4 bases from V and 5 from J, leaving 11 bases between them. The CDR3 here is CASSTGRSETQYF. CDR3 nucleotide sequence: TGTGCCAGTAGTACAGGAAGGTCGGAGACCCAGTACTTC. The full variable domain, rest sourced from reference TRBV19 and TRBJ2-5, is DGGITQSPKYLFRKEGQNVTLSCEQNLNHDAMYWYRQDPGQGLRLIYYSQIVNDFQKGDIAEGYSVSREKKESFPLTVTSAQKNPTAFYLCASSTGRSETQYFGPGTRLLVL.

The chain recombines TRBV5-1 with TRBJ2-5, with TRBD1 matching 8 bases. This CDR3 is built from 15 residues. Germline V gene data show CDR1 as SGHRS and CDR2 as YFSETQ. V shed 7 bases, J shed 4 bases, and the junction held 12 bases outside the gene matches. CDR3 bases: TGCGCCAGCTCCCCCGACAGGGGAGGTTTAGAGACCCAGTACTTC. Protein: CASSPDRGGLETQYF.

The CDR3 coding sequence is TGTGCCAGCTCGGTGGTAATTGACACAGGGGTCCCCGGGGAGCTGTTTTTT. Translating gives CASSVVIDTGVPGELFF. V and J are TRBV11-3 and TRBJ2-2; 7 nucleotides align to TRBD1. Germline trimming cut 8 bases from V and 6 bases from J; bases unmatched to any gene: 18. Germline CDR1 SGHNT, CDR2 YENEEA. This CDR3 has 17 residues.

CDR3: CAIQRDSSGNTIYF. DNA of the CDR3: TGTGCCATACAGAGGGATTCCTCTGGAAACACCATATATTTT. The rearrangement links TRBV6-1 to TRBJ1-3; D remains unclear. V was cut by 10 bases and J by 0 bases, with 13 bases left in between. The CDR3 has 14 residues. Germline-derived CDR1 and CDR2 are MNHNS and SASEGT.

The chain couples TRBV5-4 to TRBJ1-2, with unresolved D. This CDR3 contains 10 residues. V dropped 9 bases and J dropped 10 bases, with 13 bases sitting between them. In germline, CDR1 is SGHNT, CDR2 YYREEE (reference sequence). The CDR3 loop is CATGVSTYTF. In DNA, the CDR3 is TGTGCCACCGGTGTTTCAACCTACACCTTC.

V usage is TRBV4-1 and J usage is TRBJ1-2; D remains unclear. V lost 4 bases, J lost 3 bases, and 12 bases lay in between. The germline V gene has CDR1 MGHRA and CDR2 YSYEKL. The CDR3 totals 14 residues. The DNA of the CDR3 is TGCGCCAGCAGCCCTGAGGGAGGGCACTATGGCTACACCTTC. Its protein product is CASSPEGGHYGYTF.

CDR3 loop: CASSVNDRTNTEAFF. The CDR3 nucleotides read TGTGCCAGCAGCGTGAACGACAGGACGAACACTGAAGCTTTCTTT. V usage is TRBV9 and J usage is TRBJ1-1; weak D call: TRBD1 (6 bases). CDR3 length: 15 amino acids. In germline, CDR1 is SGDLS, CDR2 YYNGEE. V dropped 2 bases and J dropped 1 base, with 12 bases sitting between them.

The rearrangement links TRBV6-5 to TRBJ1-5; D gene unclear. CDR3 length: 12 residues. Germline values: CDR1 MNHEY, CDR2 SVGAGI. V dropped 5 bases and J dropped 4 bases, with 6 bases sitting between them. The CDR3 reads CASSETNQPQHF. The CDR3 coding sequence is TGTGCCAGCAGTGAAACAAATCAGCCCCAGCATTTT.

The chain links TRBV10-3 to TRBJ1-1; D may be TRBD1 (6 bases). CDR3 size: 14 residues. Per germline, CDR1 ENHRY and CDR2 SYGVKD. V gave up 6 bases and J gave up 5 bases, with 16 bases separating them. CDR3 sequence: CAISEKGGGTEAFF. The CDR3 DNA is TGTGCCATCAGCGAGAAAGGGGGGGGGACTGAAGCTTTCTTT.

The chain couples TRBV29-1 to TRBJ1-3, with D perhaps matching TRBD1 (5 bases). V was cut by 4 bases and J by 4 bases, with 11 bases left in between. The CDR3 is made up of 13 amino acids. In germline, CDR1 is SQVTM, CDR2 ANQGSEA. The CDR3: CSVGLGVGNTIYF. The CDR3 bases are TGCAGCGTTGGGTTAGGGGTCGGAAACACCATATATTTT.

This chain uses TRBV14 with TRBJ1-1; a weak D match, TRBD1 (6 bases). Germline CDR1 reads SGHDN; CDR2 reads FVKESK. V lost 0 bases, J lost 7 bases, and 18 bases lay in between. This CDR3 spans 16 amino acids. The CDR3, as DNA: TGTGCCAGCAGCCAAGAGTGGGGGCCCAGATGGGGTGAAGCTTTCTTT. This encodes CASSQEWGPRWGEAFF. The full variable domain, its missing parts supplied by reference TRBV14 and TRBJ1-1, is EAGVTQFPSHSVIEKGQTVTLRCDPISGHDNLYWYRRVMGKEIKFLLHFVKESKQDESGMPNNRFLAERTGGTYSTLKVQPAELEDSGVYFCASSQEWGPRWGEAFFGQGTRLTVV.

The chain employs TRBV7-6 and TRBJ2-3, with D perhaps matching TRBD2 (6 bases). The CDR3 covers 13 residues. V dropped 8 bases and J dropped 2 bases, with 11 bases sitting between them. Germline CDR1 is SGHVS and CDR2 is FNYEAQ. This CDR3 is CASGRGATDTQYF. In DNA form, the CDR3 reads TGTGCCAGCGGGCGGGGCGCCACAGATACGCAGTATTTT.

This clone appeared once. The chain couples TRBV5-8 to TRBJ2-3; maybe TRBD1 (5 bases). Trimming removed 0 bases at V and 0 bases at J, with 11 bases between. CDR1 SGHTS and CDR2 YDEGEE come from the germline V gene. The CDR3 has 16 amino acids. CDR3 protein: CASSLVQVSSTDTQYF. CDR3 DNA: TGTGCCAGCAGCTTGGTACAGGTGTCTAGCACAGATACGCAGTATTTT.

Only a few counts were recorded for this clone. The chain links TRBV4-1 to TRBJ1-4, with D maybe TRBD1 (6 bases). The CDR3 loop spans 11 amino acids. The V end was cut by 10 bases, the J end by 13 bases, with 16 bases between. Germline values: CDR1 MGHRA, CDR2 YSYEKL. CDR3 DNA sequence: TGCGCCACTTCGACAGGAAAAACACTGTTTTTT. It is translated as CATSTGKTLFF.

This clone occurred a few times. This sample includes further DNA sequences coding for the same CDR3. The CDR3 coding sequence is TGTGCCACCCAGGGAAGCTCCTATAATTCACCCCTCCACTTT. This sequence encodes CATQGSSYNSPLHF. This sequence joins TRBV27 and TRBJ1-6; maybe TRBD1 (5 bases). The CDR3 contains 14 residues. The V gene's germline CDR1 is MNHEY and CDR2 SMNVEV (reference sequence). V lost 10 bases and J 0 bases, leaving 10 bases between the germline ends.